This T cell receptor (beta chain) was captured in a study of cytomegalovirus exposure and HLA in healthy donors. Findings and caveats of the study: According to a subsequent analysis, TCR clusters from the first cohort were inclined to appear together in the 120 validation repertoires.

As concerns this clone: No antigen is known for it.

TCRdb keeps only in-frame clones here, not all; method: immunoSEQ multiplex PCR. The sample lists under 150,000 clones; more than 75% were seen once. Germline CDR1 reads SGHDT; CDR2 reads YYEEEE. V lost 4 bases and J 5 bases, leaving 9 bases between the germline ends. CDR3 size: 12 residues. What was sequenced was PBMCs. This rearrangement joins TRBV5-6 to TRBJ1-2; unclear D gene. This TCR derives from a man aged 18 to 35 in good health and CMV-seropositive. The CDR3 bases are TGTGCCAGCAGCCCCGGCGGGTATGGCTACACCTTC. Residues: CASSPGGYGYTF. Complete variable domain (other parts from reference TRBV5-6 and TRBJ1-2): DAGVTQSPTHLIKTRGQQVTLRCSPKSGHDTVSWYQQALGQGPQFIFQYYEEEERQRGNFPDRFSGHQFPNYSSELNVNALLLGDSALYLCASSPGGYGYTFGSGTRLTVV.